The subject of this entry is one T cell receptor beta chain. Antigen: not known. An Oncomine TCR Beta short-read assay was used to sequence the DNA from cultured CD4+ T cells. MiXCR, applied by TCRdb to the PCR reads, yields one record per CDR3 protein. The repertoire consists of about 20,000 distinct CDR3 sequences, with around 50% occurring once and the leading ten covering around 17%. This specimen belongs to a study of vaccination and CD4 T cells after COVID-19. Study background: Cells were stimulated with overlapping spike peptides from SARS-CoV-2, HCoV-NL63, HCoV-OC43 and HCoV-229E. Cultures serving as controls received a peptide pool (CEFX or HIV-1 Nef) or no peptide.

Treatment given: roughly 11-day PBMC culture with coronavirus spike peptide pools or control peptides (ViraFEST assay). Per well, a few million PBMCs were cultured in the presence of 9 to 10 IU/ml IL-2 and approximately 9.5 ug/ml peptide pools. Sequenced sample: CD4+ T cells from blood, cultured in vitro. This clonotype was sampled from a human donor who had recovered from COVID-19.

The CDR3 DNA reads TGCGCCAGCAGCTTGGGGTCCGCTAACTATGGCTACACCTTC. It codes for CASSLGSANYGYTF. V usage is TRBV5-1 and J usage is TRBJ1-2; D unclear. The CDR3 runs to 14 residues. The germline CDR1 and CDR2 sequences are SGHRS and YFSETQ. Trimming stripped 0 bases from V and 0 bases from J, with 6 bases between.